This T cell receptor (beta chain) comes out of a study of cytomegalovirus exposure and HLA in healthy donors. Study-level information: Among roughly 190 million T cells, an earlier analysis found 120 million or so unique TCR beta sequences.

General study findings and limits: Across HLA loci, a later analysis found differing TCR association rates, with DRB1 most and HLA-C fewest. There were several of the most significant clusters that appeared linked to common viral pathogens in a later analysis.

About this clone: The antigen is undetermined.

Primers: 60 Vbeta forward and 13 Jbeta reverse. TCRdb keeps only in-frame clones here, not all; method: immunoSEQ multiplex PCR. The sample records more than 150,000 clones, roughly 80% being singletons. Trimming at V came to 4 bases and at J to 6 bases, leaving 16 bases not matched to a gene. This CDR3 has 17 residues. Germline CDR1 SGHRS, CDR2 YFSETQ. The sequenced sample was PBMCs. The receptor comes from a male donor in good health and CMV-seronegative. The chain links TRBV5-1 to TRBJ2-3, with 8 bases matching TRBD1. The CDR3 spells CASSQGQADPAVDTQYF. CDR3 DNA: TGCGCCAGCAGCCAGGGACAGGCGGACCCGGCCGTCGATACGCAGTATTTT. Supplemented by reference TRBV5-1 and TRBJ2-3, the full variable domain reads KAGVTQTPRYLIKTRGQQVTLSCSPISGHRSVSWYQQTPGQGLQFLFEYFSETQRNKGNFPGRFSGRQFSNSRSEMNVSTLELGDSALYLCASSQGQADPAVDTQYFGPGTRLTVL.